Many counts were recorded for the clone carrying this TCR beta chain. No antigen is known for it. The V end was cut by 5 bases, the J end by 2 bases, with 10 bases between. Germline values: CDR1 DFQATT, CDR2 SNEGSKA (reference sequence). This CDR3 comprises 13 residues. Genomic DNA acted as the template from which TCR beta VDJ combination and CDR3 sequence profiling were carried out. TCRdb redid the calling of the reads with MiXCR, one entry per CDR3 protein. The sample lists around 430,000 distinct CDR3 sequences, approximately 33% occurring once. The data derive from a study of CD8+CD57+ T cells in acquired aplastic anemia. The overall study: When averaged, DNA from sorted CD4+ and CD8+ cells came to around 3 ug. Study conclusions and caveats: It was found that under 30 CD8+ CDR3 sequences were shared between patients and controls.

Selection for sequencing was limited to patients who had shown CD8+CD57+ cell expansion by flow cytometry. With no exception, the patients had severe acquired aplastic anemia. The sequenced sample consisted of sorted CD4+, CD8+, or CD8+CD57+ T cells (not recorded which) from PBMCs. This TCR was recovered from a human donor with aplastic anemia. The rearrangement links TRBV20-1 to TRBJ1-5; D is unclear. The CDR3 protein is CSAHSRGNQPQHF. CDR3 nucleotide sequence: TGCAGTGCTCATTCCAGAGGCAATCAGCCCCAGCATTTT.